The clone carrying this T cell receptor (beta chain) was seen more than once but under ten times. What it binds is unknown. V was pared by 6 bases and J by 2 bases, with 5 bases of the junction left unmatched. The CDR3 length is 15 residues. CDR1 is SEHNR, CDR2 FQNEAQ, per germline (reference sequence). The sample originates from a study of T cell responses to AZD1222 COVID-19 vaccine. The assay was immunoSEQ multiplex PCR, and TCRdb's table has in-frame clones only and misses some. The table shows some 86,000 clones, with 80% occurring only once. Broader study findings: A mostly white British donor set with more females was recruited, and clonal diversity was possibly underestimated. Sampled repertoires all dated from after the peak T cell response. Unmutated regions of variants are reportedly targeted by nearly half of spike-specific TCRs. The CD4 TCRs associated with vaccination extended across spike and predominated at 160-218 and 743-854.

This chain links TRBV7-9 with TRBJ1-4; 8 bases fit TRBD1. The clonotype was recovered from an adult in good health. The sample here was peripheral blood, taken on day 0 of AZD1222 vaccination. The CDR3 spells CASRRGQGTNEKLFF. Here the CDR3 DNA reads TGTGCCAGCAGGCGAGGACAGGGCACTAATGAAAAACTGTTTTTT.